The 4 T cell receptor beta chains given below trace back to one sample, sequenced in a study of blood T cell repertoires in COVID-19. Sequencing used immunoSEQ multiplex PCR; TCRdb keeps in-frame clones, though not all of them. The sample consists of around 72,000 clones, about 87% of them appearing once. The specimen sequenced was peripheral blood. These receptor sequences come from a woman aged 65 to 85 with acute or convalescent COVID-19.

The V gene is TRBV30, the J gene TRBJ1-4; TRBD1 is a possible D gene (5 bases). This CDR3 is 13 amino acids long. Trimming stripped 4 bases from V and 3 bases from J, with 9 bases between. Germline loops: CDR1 GTSNPN, CDR2 SVGIG (reference sequence). The CDR3 reads CAWIAGPNEKLFF. For the CDR3, the DNA is TGTGCCTGGATTGCAGGGCCTAATGAAAAACTGTTTTTT.

The chain couples TRBV15 to TRBJ2-1; D is possibly TRBD2 (6 bases). This CDR3 is 12 amino acids long. V lost 3 bases, J lost 10 bases, and 10 bases lay in between. Germline V lookup: CDR1 LNHNV, CDR2 YYDKDF (reference sequence). CDR3 residues: CATSSSGLEQFF. CDR3 sequence (DNA): TGTGCCACCAGCAGTTCTGGACTAGAGCAGTTCTTC.

This clone was seen once. The chain carries TRBV28 and TRBJ1-2; 11 nucleotides align to TRBD1. Losses at the gene ends were 6 bases for V and 5 bases for J; bases not matched to a gene: 5. Germline CDR1 and CDR2: MDHEN and SYDVKM. CDR3 length: 14 residues. The CDR3 sequence is CASRRTGGRYGYTF. The CDR3 region has the DNA TGTGCCAGCAGGAGGACAGGGGGCAGGTATGGCTACACCTTC.

This chain uses TRBV28 with TRBJ1-5, with a possible D match to TRBD1 (5 bases). Per germline, CDR1 MDHEN and CDR2 SYDVKM. The CDR3 has 16 residues. V shed 3 bases and J shed 2 bases, with 14 bases lying between them. CDR3 bases: TGTGCCAGCAGTTTGGGAACTCGGGGGGGCAATCAGCCCCAGCATTTT. This sequence encodes CASSLGTRGGNQPQHF. Based on the CDR3 plus reference TRBV28 and TRBJ1-5, the full variable domain is DVKVTQSSRYLVKRTGEKVFLECVQDMDHENMFWYRQDPGLGLRLIYFSYDVKMKEKGDIPEGYSVSREKKERFSLILESASTNQTSMYLCASSLGTRGGNQPQHFGDGTRLSIL.